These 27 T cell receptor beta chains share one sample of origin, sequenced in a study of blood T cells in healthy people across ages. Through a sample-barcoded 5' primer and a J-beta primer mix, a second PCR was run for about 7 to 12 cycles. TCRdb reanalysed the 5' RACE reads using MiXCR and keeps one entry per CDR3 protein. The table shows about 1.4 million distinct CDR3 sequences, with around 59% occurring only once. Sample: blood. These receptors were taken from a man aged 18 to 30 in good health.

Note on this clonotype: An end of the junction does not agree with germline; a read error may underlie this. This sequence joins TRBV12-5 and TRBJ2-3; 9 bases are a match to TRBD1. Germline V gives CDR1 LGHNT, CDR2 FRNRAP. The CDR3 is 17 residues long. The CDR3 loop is CASGLQGANLYTGTQYF. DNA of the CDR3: TGTGCTAGTGGTTTACAGGGGGCCAACCTCTACACAGGTACGCAGTATTTT.

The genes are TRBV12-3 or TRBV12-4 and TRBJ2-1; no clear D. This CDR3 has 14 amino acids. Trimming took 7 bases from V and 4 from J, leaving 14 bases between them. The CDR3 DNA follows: TGTGCCAGCACAGGACCCACAAGTTACAATGAGCAGTTCTTC. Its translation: CASTGPTSYNEQFF.

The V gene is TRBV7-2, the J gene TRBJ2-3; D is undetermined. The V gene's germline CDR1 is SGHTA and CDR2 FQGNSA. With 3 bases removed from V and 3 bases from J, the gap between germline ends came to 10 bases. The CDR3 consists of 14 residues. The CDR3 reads CASSLVSLTDTQYF. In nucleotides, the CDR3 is TGTGCCAGCAGCTTGGTCAGTTTAACAGATACGCAGTATTTT.

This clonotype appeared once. CDR3 protein: CASSFPREGGQETQYF. DNA for the CDR3: TGTGCCAGCAGTTTCCCCAGGGAAGGGGGGCAAGAGACCCAGTACTTC. The J gene is TRBJ2-5, the V gene TRBV6-5; either TRBD1 or TRBD2 may fit D (6 bases each). The CDR3 covers 16 residues. Germline loops: CDR1 MNHEY, CDR2 SVGAGI. With 4 bases removed from V and 2 bases from J, the gap between germline ends came to 17 bases.

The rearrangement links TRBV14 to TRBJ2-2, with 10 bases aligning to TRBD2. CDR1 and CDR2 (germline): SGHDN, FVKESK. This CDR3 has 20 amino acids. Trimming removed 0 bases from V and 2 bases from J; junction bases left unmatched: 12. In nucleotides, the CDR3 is TGTGCCAGCAGCCAAGATGTTTGGGCTAGCGGGAGCCCCAACACCGGGGAGCTGTTTTTT. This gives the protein CASSQDVWASGSPNTGELFF.

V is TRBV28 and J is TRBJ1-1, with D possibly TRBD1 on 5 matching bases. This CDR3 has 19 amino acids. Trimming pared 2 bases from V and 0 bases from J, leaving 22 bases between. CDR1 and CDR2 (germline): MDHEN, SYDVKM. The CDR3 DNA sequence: TGTGCCAGCAGTTTACGGTCGGGTGTCGGGGGGTACTTGAACACTGAAGCTTTCTTT. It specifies CASSLRSGVGGYLNTEAFF.

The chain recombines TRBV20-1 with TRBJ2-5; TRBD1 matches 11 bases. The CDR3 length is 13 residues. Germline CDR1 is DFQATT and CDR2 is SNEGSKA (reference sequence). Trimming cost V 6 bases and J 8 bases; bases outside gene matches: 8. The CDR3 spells CSARTGGLFTQYF. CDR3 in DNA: TGCAGTGCACGGACAGGGGGCCTTTTTACCCAGTACTTC.

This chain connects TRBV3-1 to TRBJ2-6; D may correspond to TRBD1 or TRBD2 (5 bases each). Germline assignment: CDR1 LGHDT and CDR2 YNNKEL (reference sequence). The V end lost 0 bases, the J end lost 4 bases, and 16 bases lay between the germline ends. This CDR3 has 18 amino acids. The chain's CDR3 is CASSQDSVGTGGANVLTF. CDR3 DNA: TGTGCCAGCAGCCAAGATTCGGTGGGGACGGGAGGGGCCAACGTCCTGACTTTC.

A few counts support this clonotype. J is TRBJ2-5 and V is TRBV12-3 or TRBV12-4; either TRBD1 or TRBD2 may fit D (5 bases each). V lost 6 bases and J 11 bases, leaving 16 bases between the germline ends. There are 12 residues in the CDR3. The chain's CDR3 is CASSPGSREQYF. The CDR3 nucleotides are TGTGCCAGCAGCCCAGGGTCAAGGGAGCAGTACTTC.

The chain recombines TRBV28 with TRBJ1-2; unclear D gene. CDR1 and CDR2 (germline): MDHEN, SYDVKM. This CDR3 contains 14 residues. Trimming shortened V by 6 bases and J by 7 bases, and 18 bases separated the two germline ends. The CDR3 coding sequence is TGTGCCAGCAGCCGACCGAGCATCACGGGTGGCTACACCTTC. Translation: CASSRPSITGGYTF.

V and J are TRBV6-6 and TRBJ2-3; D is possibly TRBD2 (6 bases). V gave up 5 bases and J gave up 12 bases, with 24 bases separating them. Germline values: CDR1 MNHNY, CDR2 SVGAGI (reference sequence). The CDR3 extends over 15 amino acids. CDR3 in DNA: TGTGCCAGCAGTCCCATGGGACTTTCGTCAGGTCATCAGTATTTT. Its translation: CASSPMGLSSGHQYF.

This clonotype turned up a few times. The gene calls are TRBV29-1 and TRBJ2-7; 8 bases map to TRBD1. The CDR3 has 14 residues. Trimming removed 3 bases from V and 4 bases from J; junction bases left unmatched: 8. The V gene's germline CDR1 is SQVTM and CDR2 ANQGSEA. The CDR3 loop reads CSVDGGTGKYEQYF. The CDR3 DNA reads TGCAGCGTTGATGGGGGGACAGGAAAATACGAGCAGTACTTC.

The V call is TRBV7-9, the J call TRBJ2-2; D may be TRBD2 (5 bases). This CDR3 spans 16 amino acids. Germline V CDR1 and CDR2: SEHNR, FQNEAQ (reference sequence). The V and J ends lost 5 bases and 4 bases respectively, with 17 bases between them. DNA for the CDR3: TGTGCCAGCAGCCCCCCGTCGGGGTTATCCACCGGGGAGCTGTTTTTT. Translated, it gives CASSPPSGLSTGELFF.

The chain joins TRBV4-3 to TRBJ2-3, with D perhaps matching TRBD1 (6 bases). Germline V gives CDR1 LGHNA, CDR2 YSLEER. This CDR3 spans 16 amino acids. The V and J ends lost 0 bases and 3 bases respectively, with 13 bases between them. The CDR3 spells CASSQDWGRRTDTQYF. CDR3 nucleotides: TGCGCCAGCAGCCAAGATTGGGGGCGCAGGACAGATACGCAGTATTTT.

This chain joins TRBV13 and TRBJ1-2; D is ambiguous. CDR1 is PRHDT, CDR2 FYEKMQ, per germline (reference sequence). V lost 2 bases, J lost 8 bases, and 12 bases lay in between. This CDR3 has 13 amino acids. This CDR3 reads CASSLLGGKGYTF. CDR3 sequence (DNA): TGTGCCAGCAGCTTACTGGGAGGGAAAGGCTACACCTTC.

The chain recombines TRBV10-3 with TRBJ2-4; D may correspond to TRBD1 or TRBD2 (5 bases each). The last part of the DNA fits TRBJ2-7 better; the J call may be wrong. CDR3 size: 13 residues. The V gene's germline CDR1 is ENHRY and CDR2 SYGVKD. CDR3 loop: CAISDGTPHEQYF. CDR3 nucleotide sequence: TGTGCCATCAGTGATGGGACCCCTCACGAGCAGTACTTC.

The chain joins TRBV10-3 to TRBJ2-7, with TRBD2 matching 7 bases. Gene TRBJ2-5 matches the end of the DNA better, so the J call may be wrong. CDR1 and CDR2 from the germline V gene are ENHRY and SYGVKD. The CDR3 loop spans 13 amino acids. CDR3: CAARSGLVETQYF. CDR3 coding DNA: TGTGCCGCGAGGTCCGGACTAGTAGAGACCCAGTACTTC.

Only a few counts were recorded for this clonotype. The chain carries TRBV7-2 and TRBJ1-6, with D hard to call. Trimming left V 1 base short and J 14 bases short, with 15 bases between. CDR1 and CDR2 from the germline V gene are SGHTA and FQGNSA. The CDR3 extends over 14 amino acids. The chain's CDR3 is CASSLVLAGSALHF. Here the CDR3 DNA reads TGTGCCAGCAGCTTAGTCCTGGCTGGCTCAGCCCTCCACTTT.

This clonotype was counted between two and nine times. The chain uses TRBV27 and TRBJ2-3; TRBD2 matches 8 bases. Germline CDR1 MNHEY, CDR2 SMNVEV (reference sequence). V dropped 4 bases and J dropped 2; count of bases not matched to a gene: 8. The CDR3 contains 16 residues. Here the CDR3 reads CASSSWSSGDTDTQYF. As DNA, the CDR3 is TGTGCCAGCAGTTCGTGGAGTAGCGGGGACACAGATACGCAGTATTTT.

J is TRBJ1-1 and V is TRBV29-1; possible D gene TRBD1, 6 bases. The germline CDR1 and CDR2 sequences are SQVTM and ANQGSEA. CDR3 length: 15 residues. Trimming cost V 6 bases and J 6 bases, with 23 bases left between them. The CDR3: CSVQTGIQILPEAFF. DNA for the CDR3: TGCAGCGTGCAAACAGGGATTCAAATCCTCCCTGAAGCTTTCTTT.

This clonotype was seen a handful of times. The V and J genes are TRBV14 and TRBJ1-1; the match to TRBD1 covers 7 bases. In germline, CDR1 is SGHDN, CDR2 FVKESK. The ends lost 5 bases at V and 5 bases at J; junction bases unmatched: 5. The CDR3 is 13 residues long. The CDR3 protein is CASSYTGETEAFF. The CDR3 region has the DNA TGTGCCAGCAGCTATACAGGGGAGACTGAAGCTTTCTTT. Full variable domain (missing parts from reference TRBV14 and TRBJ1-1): EAGVTQFPSHSVIEKGQTVTLRCDPISGHDNLYWYRRVMGKEIKFLLHFVKESKQDESGMPNNRFLAERTGGTYSTLKVQPAELEDSGVYFCASSYTGETEAFFGQGTRLTVV.

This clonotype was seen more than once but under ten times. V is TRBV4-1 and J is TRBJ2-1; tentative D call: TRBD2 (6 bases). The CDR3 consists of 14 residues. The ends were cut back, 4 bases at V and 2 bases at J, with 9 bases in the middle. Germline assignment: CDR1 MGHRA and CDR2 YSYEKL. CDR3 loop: CASSLGLTYNEQFF. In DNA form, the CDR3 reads TGCGCCAGCAGCCTAGGACTAACCTACAATGAGCAGTTCTTC.

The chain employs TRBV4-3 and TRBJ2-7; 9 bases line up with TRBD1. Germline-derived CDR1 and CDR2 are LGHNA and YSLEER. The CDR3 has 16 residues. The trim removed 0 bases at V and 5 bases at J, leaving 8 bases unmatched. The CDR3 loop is CASSQEDWDRDNEQYF. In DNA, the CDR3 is TGCGCCAGCAGCCAAGAAGATTGGGACAGGGACAACGAGCAGTACTTC.

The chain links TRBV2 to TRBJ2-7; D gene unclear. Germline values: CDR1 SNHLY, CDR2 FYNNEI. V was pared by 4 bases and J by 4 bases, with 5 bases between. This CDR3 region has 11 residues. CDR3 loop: CASSVWYEQYF. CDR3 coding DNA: TGTGCCAGCAGTGTGTGGTACGAGCAGTACTTC.

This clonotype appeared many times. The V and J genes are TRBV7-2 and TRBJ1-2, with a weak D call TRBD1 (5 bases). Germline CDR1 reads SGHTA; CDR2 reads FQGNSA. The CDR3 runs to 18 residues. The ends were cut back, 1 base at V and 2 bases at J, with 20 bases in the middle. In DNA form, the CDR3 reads TGTGCCAGCAGCTTAGGTCCCTCTTCGGGACTTAGAAACTATGGCTACACCTTC. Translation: CASSLGPSSGLRNYGYTF.

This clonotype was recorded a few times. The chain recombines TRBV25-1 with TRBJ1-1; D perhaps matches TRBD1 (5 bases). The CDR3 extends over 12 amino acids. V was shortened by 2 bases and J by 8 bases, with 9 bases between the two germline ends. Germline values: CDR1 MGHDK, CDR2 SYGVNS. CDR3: CASSEQGREAFF. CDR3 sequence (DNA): TGTGCCAGCAGTGAACAGGGCCGCGAAGCTTTCTTT.

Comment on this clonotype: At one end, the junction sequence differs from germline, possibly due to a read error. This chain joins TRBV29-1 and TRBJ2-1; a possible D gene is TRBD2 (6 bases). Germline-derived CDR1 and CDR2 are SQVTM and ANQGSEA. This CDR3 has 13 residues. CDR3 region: CSVVRDSDNEQFF. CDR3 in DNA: TGCAGCGTCGTCCGGGACTCCGACAATGAGCAGTTCTTC.